This T cell receptor beta chain was recorded in a study of blood T cell repertoires in COVID-19. Background on the study: Sample material is recorded as cDNA or gDNA derived from T cells, B-cell-depleted T cells, or PBMCs.

Clones were read by immunoSEQ multiplex PCR, and TCRdb kept only the in-frame ones, dropping some. The table has more than 150,000 clones, around 83% seen once. In germline, CDR1 is SGHTA, CDR2 FQGNSA. The length of the CDR3 is 15 residues. J lost 4 bases, V lost 5 bases, and 3 bases had no gene match. The receptor comes from a woman in her thirties or forties with acute or convalescent COVID-19. Sequencing used peripheral blood. The chain recombines TRBV7-2 with TRBJ2-1; 12 bases map to TRBD2. CDR3 in DNA: TGTGCCAGCAGCGTCACTAGCGGGAGGTACAATGAGCAGTTCTTC. It encodes CASSVTSGRYNEQFF.